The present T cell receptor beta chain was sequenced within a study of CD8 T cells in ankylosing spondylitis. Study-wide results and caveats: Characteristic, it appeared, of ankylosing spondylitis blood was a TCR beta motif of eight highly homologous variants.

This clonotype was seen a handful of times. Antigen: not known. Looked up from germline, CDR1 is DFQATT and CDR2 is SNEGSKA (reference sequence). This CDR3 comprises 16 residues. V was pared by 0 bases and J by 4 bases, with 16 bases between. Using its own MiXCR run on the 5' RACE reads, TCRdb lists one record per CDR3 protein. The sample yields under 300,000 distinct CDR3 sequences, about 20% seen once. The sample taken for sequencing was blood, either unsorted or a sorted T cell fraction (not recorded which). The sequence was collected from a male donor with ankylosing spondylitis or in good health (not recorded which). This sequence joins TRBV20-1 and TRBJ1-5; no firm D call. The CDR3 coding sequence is TGCAGTGCTAGAGATTTCACCGCTAATCAAAATCAGCCCCAGCATTTT. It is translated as CSARDFTANQNQPQHF.